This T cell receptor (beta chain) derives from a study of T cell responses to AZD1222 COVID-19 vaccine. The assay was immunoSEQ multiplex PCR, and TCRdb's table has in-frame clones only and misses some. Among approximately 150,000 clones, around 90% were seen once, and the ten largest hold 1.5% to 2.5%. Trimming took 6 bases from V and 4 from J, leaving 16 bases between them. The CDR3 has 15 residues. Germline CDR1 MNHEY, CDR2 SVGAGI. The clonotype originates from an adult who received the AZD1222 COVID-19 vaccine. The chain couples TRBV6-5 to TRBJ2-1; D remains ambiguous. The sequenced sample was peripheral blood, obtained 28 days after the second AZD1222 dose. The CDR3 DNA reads TGTGCCAGCAGCCGCATACGCGTAGGATACAATGAGCAGTTCTTC. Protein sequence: CASSRIRVGYNEQFF.